The rows below give T cell receptor beta chains drawn from one sample of a study of T cell repertoires in cytomegalovirus infection. MiXCR, applied by TCRdb to the reads, yields one record per CDR3 protein. The sample has 300,000 or so distinct CDR3 sequences, about 9.2% seen once. Sequencing used PBMCs. These receptors all come from a human donor in good health (CMV status not recorded). Some clones in this sample may be carry-over from other donors' samples. Each CDR3 is given with its conserved first and last residue. Each record gives: D gene, J gene, V gene, clone size, CDR3 protein, CDR3 DNA. The D gene is left open where the match is weak. Clone sizes are given selectively: once, few, many, or a class where the clone is expanded.

>TRBD2|TRBJ2-2|TRBV2|.
CAAAGGEDTGELFF
TGTGCCGCAGCGGGGGGGGAGGACACCGGGGAGCTGTTTTTT
>.|TRBJ1-2|TRBV5-3|.
CASSCGTSHGGYTF
TGTGCCAGCAGCTGCGGGACGTCTCATGGCGGCTACACCTTC
>TRBD1|TRBJ1-1|TRBV20-1|.
CSATRDSMNTEAFF
TGCAGTGCCACAAGGGACAGTATGAACACTGAAGCTTTCTTT
>TRBD1|TRBJ2-5|TRBV12-3/TRBV12-4|many
CASSFGTGGIQETQYF
TGTGCCAGCAGTTTCGGGACAGGGGGCATCCAAGAGACCCAGTACTTC
>TRBD1|TRBJ2-1|TRBV5-1|few
CASSLVGDSSYNEQFF
TGCGCCAGCAGCTTGGTCGGGGACAGCTCCTACAATGAGCAGTTCTTC
>TRBD2|TRBJ2-5|TRBV7-2|many
CASSLPSGTQETQYF
TGTGCCAGCAGCTTACCTAGCGGGACCCAAGAGACCCAGTACTTC
>TRBD2|TRBJ2-1|TRBV27|many
CASSLSGTSSYNEQFF
TGTGCCAGCAGTTTATCCGGGACTAGCTCCTACAATGAGCAGTTCTTC
>TRBD1|TRBJ1-6|TRBV20-1|.
CSATRDRGRNSPLHF
TGCAGTGCTACCCGGGACAGGGGGCGTAATTCACCCCTCCACTTT
>.|TRBJ2-3|TRBV4-3|many
CASSQESGRGDTQYF
TGCGCCAGCAGCCAAGAGTCAGGGAGAGGGGATACGCAGTATTTT
>.|TRBJ1-5|TRBV6-1|many
CASSEAGHSNQPQHF
TGTGCCAGCAGTGAAGCGGGGCATAGCAATCAGCCCCAGCATTTT
>.|TRBJ2-5|TRBV20-1|.
CSARVDGETQYF
TGCAGTGCTAGGGTAGACGGTGAGACCCAGTACTTC
>TRBD1|TRBJ2-1|TRBV12-3/TRBV12-4|few
CASSAGTGRYNEQFF
TGTGCCAGCAGTGCCGGGACAGGGCGGTACAATGAGCAGTTCTTC